Below are 21 T cell receptor beta chains sequenced from a single sample in a study of blood T cells in healthy people across ages. The second PCR ran about 7 to 12 cycles with a sample-barcoded 5' primer and J-beta primers. TCRdb re-called the 5' RACE reads through MiXCR, storing one row per CDR3 protein. Here the sample spans about 640,000 distinct CDR3 sequences, around 54% being singletons. The sequenced material came from blood. Every receptor here comes from a man aged 55-75 years in good health.

The chain recombines TRBV20-1 with TRBJ2-3; D gene unclear. CDR1 is DFQATT, CDR2 SNEGSKA, per germline (reference sequence). Trimming shortened V by 5 bases and J by 2 bases, and 20 bases separated the two germline ends. The CDR3 has 16 residues. The CDR3 loop reads CSARFGVDLFTDTQYF. The CDR3 DNA is TGCAGTGCTCGTTTTGGGGTGGACCTATTCACAGATACGCAGTATTTT.

The CDR3 DNA follows: TGCAGTGCTAGAGCCCCAGGGGGGGTGGGCTACACCTTC. Its translation is CSARAPGGVGYTF. The chain is built from TRBV20-1 and TRBJ1-2; the match to TRBD1 covers 7 bases. Germline CDR1 DFQATT, CDR2 SNEGSKA (reference sequence). With 1 base clipped from V and 8 bases from J, the junction kept 7 bases outside the gene matches. The CDR3 contains 13 residues.

This clonotype was observed a single time. The rearrangement uses TRBV7-9 and TRBJ2-7, with 11 bases fitting TRBD2. The J call may be mistaken, given a closer DNA end match to TRBJ2-5. The CDR3 covers 15 residues. The germline gives CDR1 SEHNR, CDR2 FQNEAQ (reference sequence). CDR3 sequence reads: CASRSSGGAVKTQYF. The CDR3 DNA follows: TGTGCCAGCAGGAGTAGCGGGGGGGCCGTCAAGACCCAGTACTTC.

This clonotype has more than one count but fewer than ten. The CDR3 nucleotides read TGTGCCAGCTCACCAAACCGTAAAGAGACCCAGTACTTC. This sequence encodes CASSPNRKETQYF. V gene TRBV18 combines with J gene TRBJ2-5, with D uncertain. Trimming removed 2 bases at V and 3 bases at J, with 7 bases between. CDR3 length equals 13 residues. The germline CDR1 and CDR2 sequences are KGHSH and LQKENI.

The chain is built from TRBV5-5 and TRBJ1-4, with a tentative D call TRBD1 (5 bases). Trimming cost V 4 bases and J 5 bases, with 15 bases left between them. The germline V gene encodes CDR1 SGHKS and CDR2 YYEKEE (reference sequence). This CDR3 is built from 15 residues. The CDR3 DNA reads TGTGCCAGCAGCGCCTACCGGGGGGAAAATGAAAAACTGTTTTTT. Its translation: CASSAYRGENEKLFF.

The V gene is TRBV2, the J gene TRBJ1-6; 11 nucleotides match TRBD1. Trimming removed 6 bases from V and 2 bases from J; junction bases left unmatched: 0. The CDR3 is 15 amino acids. The germline V gene has CDR1 SNHLY and CDR2 FYNNEI. CDR3 amino acids: CASRGQGAYNSPLHF. DNA for the CDR3: TGTGCCAGCAGGGGACAGGGGGCCTATAATTCACCCCTCCACTTT.

The chain has TRBV7-6 and TRBJ1-6; D gene ambiguous. V was shortened by 5 bases and J by 4 bases, with 3 bases between the two germline ends. Germline CDR1 reads SGHVS; CDR2 reads FNYEAQ. The CDR3 totals 12 residues. The CDR3 region is CASSHYNSPLHF. DNA of the CDR3: TGTGCCAGCAGCCATTATAATTCACCCCTCCACTTT.

The chain recombines TRBV2 with TRBJ2-3; 10 bases agree with TRBD2. The J segment lost 11 bases and the V segment lost 7 bases, leaving 12 bases of the junction unmatched. The CDR3 loop spans 14 amino acids. Germline V CDR1 and CDR2: SNHLY, FYNNEI. CDR3 residues: CASTVAGGTDWQYF. DNA for the CDR3: TGTGCCAGCACCGTAGCGGGGGGTACAGATTGGCAGTATTTT.

The CDR3: CASSASGASYGYTF. CDR3 nucleotide sequence: TGCGCCAGCAGCGCGTCCGGGGCTTCCTATGGCTACACCTTC. The rearrangement uses TRBV5-1 and TRBJ1-2; tentatively, D is TRBD1 (5 bases). The V gene lost 4 bases and the J gene lost 4 bases, with 14 bases spanning the gap. The CDR3 consists of 14 residues. CDR1 is SGHRS, CDR2 YFSETQ, per germline.

This clonotype was found a few times. The V call is TRBV28, the J call TRBJ1-6; TRBD1 matches 7 bases. The CDR3 has 13 residues. Germline loops: CDR1 MDHEN, CDR2 SYDVKM. V shed 5 bases, J shed 9 bases, and the junction held 4 bases outside the gene matches. CDR3 region: CASSTGQTSPLHF. The CDR3 nucleotides are TGTGCCAGCAGTACGGGACAGACTTCACCCCTCCACTTT.

The rearrangement joins TRBV10-3 to TRBJ1-2; 9 nucleotides align to TRBD1. CDR3 length: 13 amino acids. The germline V gene has CDR1 ENHRY and CDR2 SYGVKD. Unmatched junction bases numbered 11, after V lost 10 bases and J lost 8 bases. As DNA, the CDR3 is TGTGCCACCCTAGGACAGGGGCTAGACGGCTACACCTTC. Residues: CATLGQGLDGYTF.

The genes are TRBV10-3 and TRBJ1-5; TRBD1 agrees at 10 bases. This CDR3 comprises 15 residues. In germline, CDR1 is ENHRY, CDR2 SYGVKD. V lost 6 bases and J lost 3; bases outside the gene matches: 5. The CDR3 is CAISRDRGNNQPQHF. In DNA, the CDR3 is TGTGCCATCAGCCGGGACAGGGGTAACAATCAGCCCCAGCATTTT.

This clonotype is a singleton in its sample. This rearrangement joins TRBV27 to TRBJ1-1; D ambiguous. From germline, CDR1 is MNHEY and CDR2 SMNVEV (reference sequence). The V and J ends lost 7 bases and 1 base respectively, with 16 bases between them. This CDR3 spans 15 amino acids. CDR3 bases: TGTGCCAGCAACTCCGGGGTTCTCCCGAACACTGAAGCTTTCTTT. Translated: CASNSGVLPNTEAFF.

This clonotype appeared once. The rearrangement joins TRBV21-1 to TRBJ2-7; TRBD1, the table's D call, was not compared with the DNA. TRBV21-1 is marked as a pseudogene. The CDR3 runs to 14 residues. Written as DNA, the CDR3 is TGTGCCAGCAGCACCCAACAGGGGACCTACGAGCAGTACTTC. It is translated as CASSTQQGTYEQYF.

The chain couples TRBV18 to TRBJ1-6; D unresolved. The CDR3 consists of 16 residues. V was pared by 5 bases and J by 7 bases, with 18 bases between. The V gene's germline CDR1 is KGHSH and CDR2 LQKENI. This CDR3 reads CASSSQLQARNSPLHF. As DNA, the CDR3 is TGTGCCAGCTCATCTCAGCTCCAGGCTAGGAATTCACCCCTCCACTTT.

The chain combines TRBV24-1 with TRBJ2-1, with 7 bases that match TRBD1. After removal of 5 bases from V and 6 bases from J, the junction contained 3 bases not matched to a gene. CDR3 length: 13 amino acids. From germline, CDR1 is KGHDR and CDR2 SFDVKD. Written as DNA, the CDR3 is TGTGCCACCAGTGGGGGACAGAGCAATGAGCAGTTCTTC. Its translation is CATSGGQSNEQFF.

The V call is TRBV10-3, the J call TRBJ1-4; no clear D. V was shortened by 4 bases and J by 0 bases, with 12 bases between the two germline ends. The CDR3 spans 16 residues. Per the germline V gene, CDR1 is ENHRY and CDR2 is SYGVKD. For the CDR3, the DNA is TGTGCCATCAGTGCCGGAACCCTTGCAACTAATGAAAAACTGTTTTTT. Its translation is CAISAGTLATNEKLFF.

The rearrangement joins TRBV6-4 to TRBJ1-5; tentative D call: TRBD1 (5 bases). The germline V gene has CDR1 MRHNA and CDR2 SNTAGT. With 0 bases removed from V and 0 bases from J, the gap between germline ends came to 15 bases. The CDR3 is made up of 18 amino acids. The chain's CDR3 is CASSDSSGGPYSNQPQHF. In nucleotides, the CDR3 is TGTGCCAGCAGTGACTCTAGCGGGGGACCTTATAGCAATCAGCCCCAGCATTTT.

The chain combines TRBV28 with TRBJ2-4; 12 nucleotides agree with TRBD2. This CDR3 spans 16 amino acids. Germline-derived CDR1 and CDR2 are MDHEN and SYDVKM. After removal of 5 bases from V and 2 bases from J, the junction contained 4 bases not matched to a gene. CDR3 residues: CASSLLAGGTKNIQYF. The CDR3 DNA follows: TGTGCCAGCAGTCTACTAGCGGGGGGAACCAAAAACATTCAGTACTTC. Using reference TRBV28 and TRBJ2-4 for the parts outside the CDR3, the full variable domain is DVKVTQSSRYLVKRTGEKVFLECVQDMDHENMFWYRQDPGLGLRLIYFSYDVKMKEKGDIPEGYSVSREKKERFSLILESASTNQTSMYLCASSLLAGGTKNIQYFGAGTRLSVL.

The V gene is TRBV11-2, the J gene TRBJ2-7; D is possibly TRBD1 or TRBD2 (5 bases each). Germline values: CDR1 SGHAT, CDR2 FQNNGV. Trimming took 6 bases from V and 4 from J, leaving 19 bases between them. The CDR3 extends over 15 amino acids. CDR3 DNA: TGTGCCAGCAGTCCTGGGCAGGGACCGTTTTACGAGCAGTACTTC. Its protein is CASSPGQGPFYEQYF.

The J gene is TRBJ2-4, the V gene TRBV6-2 or TRBV6-3; possibly TRBD2 for D (6 bases). This CDR3 spans 17 amino acids. The germline CDR1 and CDR2 sequences are MNHEY and SVGEGT. V was cut by 0 bases and J by 0 bases, with 12 bases left in between. The CDR3 coding sequence is TGTGCCAGCAGTTACTCATGGTTGGGGGGAGCCAAAAACATTCAGTACTTC. Protein: CASSYSWLGGAKNIQYF.